This T cell receptor beta chain appears in the sequencing data of a study of blood T cell repertoires in COVID-19. Looking at the study overall: Some COVID-19 samples were acute and others convalescent; all came from the United States, Italy and Spain.

Assignment of participants to cohorts was predicated upon participant-reported clinical history. Donors in Cohort 3 counted as recovered after two negative PCRs, clearance, or symptom resolution. The data were produced by immunoSEQ multiplex PCR, yet TCRdb's version contains in-frame clones alone and is incomplete. The table records some 390,000 clones, 85% to 90% of them present only once. CDR1 is SGHAT, CDR2 FQNNGV, per germline. The CDR3 sequence is 16 residues long. J was trimmed by 4 bases and V by 1 base; bases with no gene match: 5. This clonotype was sampled from a man aged 30 to 45 who had recovered from COVID-19. Specimen: PBMCs or T cells enriched from blood (not recorded which). The chain uses TRBV11-2 and TRBJ2-3, with 10 bases lining up with TRBD2. CDR3 region: CASSLVASGSADTQYF. CDR3 nucleotides: TGTGCCAGCAGCTTAGTGGCTAGCGGGAGCGCAGATACGCAGTATTTT.